A single sample is the source of the 31 T cell receptor beta chains below, sequenced in a study of blood T cells in healthy people across ages. The second PCR ran about 6 to 12 cycles with a sample-barcoded 5' primer and J-beta primers. Via MiXCR, TCRdb re-called the 5' RACE reads, giving one row per CDR3 protein. This sample has 600,000 to 850,000 distinct CDR3 sequences; 40% to 45% occur once, and the top ten carry 20% to 25%. The sample comprised blood. The receptors were gathered from a woman in her sixties or seventies in good health.

For this clonotype: Germline and junction disagree at one end, which may indicate a read error. The CDR3 sequence: CTSSIGGTYEQYF. CDR3 sequence (DNA): TGTACCAGTAGTATAGGGGGGACCTACGAGCAGTACTTC. V and J are TRBV19 and TRBJ2-7, with D possibly being TRBD1 or TRBD2 (6 bases each). The germline V gene encodes CDR1 LNHDA and CDR2 SQIVND (reference sequence). This CDR3 region has 13 residues.

The chain combines TRBV28 with TRBJ2-4, with D maybe TRBD1 (6 bases). The J call may not be correct, given that the DNA end is closer to TRBJ2-7. This CDR3 comprises 16 residues. In germline, CDR1 is MDHEN, CDR2 SYDVKM. The CDR3 protein is CASSDQGARGTDEQYF. The CDR3 nucleotides are TGTGCCAGCAGCGACCAAGGGGCGAGGGGGACCGACGAGCAGTACTTC.

This clonotype was seen a handful of times. The chain recombines TRBV3-1 with TRBJ2-5, with 11 bases identical to TRBD1. Gene TRBJ2-7 matches the end of the DNA better, so the J call may be wrong. Per the germline V gene, CDR1 is LGHDT and CDR2 is YNNKEL (reference sequence). The CDR3 is 14 residues long. CDR3 in amino acids: CANCEGTGGYEQYF. The CDR3, as DNA: TGTGCCAACTGCGAGGGGACAGGGGGCTACGAGCAGTACTTC.

This clonotype was seen more than once but under ten times. The chain uses TRBV6-4 and TRBJ1-2; TRBD1 matches at 7 bases. Germline values: CDR1 MRHNA, CDR2 SNTAGT. This CDR3 contains 14 residues. J lost 4 bases, V lost 5 bases, and 7 bases had no gene match. As DNA, the CDR3 is TGTGCCAGCAGTAGGGACAGCACTTTCTATGGCTACACCTTC. Its protein product is CASSRDSTFYGYTF.

This chain joins TRBV24-1 and TRBJ2-5, with unresolved D. V was clipped by 4 bases and J by 9 bases, with 11 bases between them. Germline values: CDR1 KGHDR, CDR2 SFDVKD. The CDR3 has 12 residues. The CDR3 bases are TGTGCCACCAGTGAACAGTCTTGGGCCCAGTACTTC. Protein: CATSEQSWAQYF.

This clonotype has more than one count but fewer than ten. The chain joins TRBV27 to TRBJ1-5; tentative D call: TRBD1 (5 bases). Germline CDR1 reads MNHEY; CDR2 reads SMNVEV (reference sequence). With 4 bases removed from V and 5 bases from J, the gap between germline ends came to 18 bases. This CDR3 comprises 16 residues. The CDR3: CASSSPGTAGDQPQHF. CDR3 bases: TGTGCCAGCAGTTCACCAGGGACCGCCGGGGATCAGCCCCAGCATTTT.

The genes are TRBV7-2 and TRBJ2-5; TRBD2 matches 7 bases. CDR1 SGHTA and CDR2 FQGNSA come from the germline V gene. The CDR3 spans 16 residues. V was clipped by 5 bases and J by 11 bases; unmatched bases: 20. The CDR3 DNA is TGTGCCAGCAGCCCGGGAGCGGGGCTAGGCTACAATGAGCAGTACTTC. Translated: CASSPGAGLGYNEQYF.

V usage is TRBV28 and J usage is TRBJ2-5; tentatively, D is TRBD2 (6 bases). The J call could be wrong; TRBJ2-7 is a better fit for the DNA end. This CDR3 has 15 amino acids. CDR1 is MDHEN, CDR2 SYDVKM, per germline. This CDR3 reads CASSPPRGRWYEQYF. CDR3 nucleotide sequence: TGTGCCAGCAGCCCCCCCCGGGGGAGGTGGTACGAGCAGTACTTC.

The chain is built from TRBV12-3 or TRBV12-4 and TRBJ2-3; 8 bases fit TRBD2. The ends lost 6 bases at V and 7 bases at J; junction bases unmatched: 15. The CDR3 length is 16 residues. The CDR3 spells CASSLDRGGALNTQYF. DNA of the CDR3: TGTGCCAGCAGCCTCGACCGGGGGGGGGCTCTTAATACGCAGTATTTT.

V usage is TRBV12-3 or TRBV12-4 and J usage is TRBJ1-2; no definite D call. CDR3 length: 13 residues. Trimming took off 5 bases at V and 6 bases at J, with 13 bases between the two ends. The CDR3 loop is CASSVVASNGYTF. CDR3 coding DNA: TGTGCCAGCAGTGTGGTGGCCTCCAATGGCTACACCTTC.

This clonotype turned up a few times. The CDR3 region has the DNA TGTGCCAGCAGTGAGGCGACGGAGCAGTACTTC. Residues: CASSEATEQYF. The chain uses TRBV2 and TRBJ2-5; D unclear. V lost 3 bases and J 11 bases, leaving 10 bases between the germline ends. This CDR3 region has 11 residues. CDR1 and CDR2 from the germline V gene are SNHLY and FYNNEI.

This clonotype appeared once. The V gene is TRBV11-3, the J gene TRBJ2-7; either TRBD1 or TRBD2 may supply D (5 bases each). V lost 3 bases and J 6 bases, leaving 12 bases between the germline ends. Germline V lookup: CDR1 SGHNT, CDR2 YENEEA. The CDR3 length is 13 residues. The CDR3 loop reads CASSFTVGTEQYF. The CDR3 nucleotides are TGTGCCAGCAGCTTTACTGTGGGGACCGAGCAGTACTTC.

The chain employs TRBV12-3 or TRBV12-4 and TRBJ2-6; tentatively, D is TRBD1 (5 bases). With 2 bases removed from V and 0 bases from J, the gap between germline ends came to 14 bases. The CDR3 covers 18 residues. CDR3 bases: TGTGCCAGCAGTTTACGCAGGGCCCCCGACTCTGGGGCCAACGTCCTGACTTTC. Translated, it gives CASSLRRAPDSGANVLTF.

As regards this clonotype: The junction differs from germline at one of its ends, possibly a read error. The J gene is TRBJ2-1, the V gene TRBV27, with D possibly being TRBD2 (6 bases). This CDR3 has 18 amino acids. Looked up from germline, CDR1 is MNHEY and CDR2 is SMNVEV (reference sequence). CDR3: CASRIQIPGTLTYNEQFF. The CDR3, as DNA: TGTGCCAGCAGGATTCAAATTCCAGGGACTTTAACCTACAACGAGCAGTTCTTC.

Only a few counts were recorded for this clonotype. J is TRBJ1-2 and V is TRBV7-6, with D possibly matching TRBD1 (5 bases). The CDR3 extends over 15 amino acids. V lost 5 bases and J 4 bases, leaving 17 bases between the germline ends. CDR1 SGHVS and CDR2 FNYEAQ come from the germline V gene. This chain's CDR3 is CASSRDGGLGYGYTF. As DNA, the CDR3 is TGTGCCAGCAGCAGGGACGGGGGATTGGGCTATGGCTACACCTTC.

J is TRBJ2-1 and V is TRBV18, with D unclear. Per germline, CDR1 KGHSH and CDR2 LQKENI. The CDR3 covers 11 residues. V was pared by 8 bases and J by 5 bases, with 7 bases between. CDR3 residues: CASTQNNEQFF. The DNA of the CDR3 is TGTGCCAGCACCCAAAACAATGAGCAGTTCTTC.

This clonotype has at least ten counts. The J gene is TRBJ2-4, the V gene TRBV20-1; 8 bases map to TRBD2. J was trimmed by 4 bases and V by 5 bases; bases with no gene match: 10. Germline CDR1 and CDR2: DFQATT and SNEGSKA (reference sequence). The CDR3 runs to 15 residues. The CDR3 DNA is TGCAGTGCTGCGCAGGGATCTAGCGGGAAAAACATTCAGTACTTC. Protein sequence: CSAAQGSSGKNIQYF.

This clonotype was found many times. The rearrangement uses TRBV12-3 or TRBV12-4 and TRBJ2-5; TRBD2 matches 8 bases. With 2 bases clipped from V and 5 bases from J, the junction kept 10 bases outside the gene matches. This CDR3 spans 16 amino acids. CDR3 sequence: CASSLWGLEGGETQYF. The CDR3 DNA follows: TGTGCCAGCAGTTTATGGGGACTAGAAGGAGGGGAGACCCAGTACTTC.

The chain combines TRBV5-1 with TRBJ1-1, with D tentatively TRBD1 (5 bases). The CDR3 contains 14 residues. V was clipped by 4 bases and J by 4 bases, with 14 bases between them. The germline V gene encodes CDR1 SGHRS and CDR2 YFSETQ. The CDR3: CASSTQGGGTEAFF. The CDR3 region has the DNA TGCGCCAGCAGCACTCAGGGAGGCGGCACTGAAGCTTTCTTT.

This clonotype came up many times. The chain has TRBV5-1 and TRBJ2-7; 8 nucleotides match TRBD1. Per germline, CDR1 SGHRS and CDR2 YFSETQ. Trimming took 4 bases from V and 2 from J; bases not matched to a gene: 5. This CDR3 has 14 residues. Written as DNA, the CDR3 is TGCGCCAGCAGCCCGGGGGACAGGACCTACGAGCAGTACTTC. Translating gives CASSPGDRTYEQYF.

This clonotype came up once. The chain recombines TRBV20-1 with TRBJ2-1; 11 bases are a match to TRBD2. The length of the CDR3 is 18 residues. Per germline, CDR1 DFQATT and CDR2 SNEGSKA (reference sequence). Trimming removed 5 bases from V and 0 bases from J; junction bases left unmatched: 12. This chain's CDR3 is CSAEGLAESKGSYNEQFF. The DNA of the CDR3 is TGCAGTGCTGAGGGACTAGCGGAGTCGAAGGGCTCCTACAATGAGCAGTTCTTC.

This clonotype was seen just once. The DNA for the CDR3 is TGTGCCAGCAGCCCTTCCAGCGTATGGGGACTAGCGGGGGCCCACCCCAACAATGAGCAGTTCTTC. It yields the protein CASSPSSVWGLAGAHPNNEQFF. V is TRBV27 and J is TRBJ2-1; 14 nucleotides match TRBD2. In germline, CDR1 is MNHEY, CDR2 SMNVEV (reference sequence). This CDR3 spans 22 amino acids. J lost 5 bases, V lost 6 bases, and 24 bases had no gene match.

The chain joins TRBV29-1 to TRBJ2-3, with D maybe TRBD1 (6 bases). This CDR3 comprises 11 residues. Per the germline V gene, CDR1 is SQVTM and CDR2 is ANQGSEA. Trimming took off 8 bases at V and 3 bases at J, with 9 bases between the two ends. The CDR3 loop is CSLQGTDTQYF. CDR3 sequence (DNA): TGCAGCCTGCAGGGGACAGATACGCAGTATTTT.

The V and J genes are TRBV9 and TRBJ2-1, with 13 bases fitting TRBD2. The CDR3 is made up of 16 amino acids. The V and J ends lost 1 base and 6 bases, in that order; junction bases with no gene match: 4. Germline assignment: CDR1 SGDLS and CDR2 YYNGEE. CDR3 sequence (DNA): TGTGCCAGCAGCGTAACCGGGACTAGCGGGGTCAATGAGCAGTTCTTC. As protein: CASSVTGTSGVNEQFF.

The chain recombines TRBV5-1 with TRBJ1-2; 10 nucleotides align to TRBD1. V lost 4 bases, J lost 4 bases, and 7 bases stayed unmatched. CDR3 length: 15 amino acids. Germline CDR1 is SGHRS and CDR2 is YFSETQ. CDR3 nucleotides: TGCGCCAGCAGCCTCCGGGACAGGGGTTCCTATGGCTACACCTTC. Protein: CASSLRDRGSYGYTF.

The rearrangement joins TRBV14 to TRBJ2-1; 7 bases agree with TRBD2. The germline V gene has CDR1 SGHDN and CDR2 FVKESK. The V segment lost 4 bases and the J segment 8 bases; nucleotides outside the gene matches: 11. There are 15 residues in the CDR3. The CDR3 reads CASSPWRLAVYEQFF. Here the CDR3 DNA reads TGTGCCAGCAGCCCTTGGAGGCTAGCGGTTTATGAGCAGTTCTTC.

There are many counts of this clonotype. The rearrangement uses TRBV29-1 and TRBJ2-4; no firm D call. The CDR3 sequence is 12 residues long. V was clipped by 4 bases and J by 2 bases, with 6 bases between them. CDR1 is SQVTM, CDR2 ANQGSEA, per germline. The CDR3 sequence: CSVVQTKNIQYF. The CDR3 bases are TGCAGCGTTGTACAAACCAAAAACATTCAGTACTTC.

V and J are TRBV6-1 and TRBJ2-7, with TRBD2 identical over 10 bases. This CDR3 has 15 residues. V lost 2 bases and J lost 6; bases outside the gene matches: 7. Germline V gene data show CDR1 as MNHNS and CDR2 as SASEGT. CDR3 DNA: TGTGCCAGCAGTGAACAAAGCGGGGGGGCGGGCGAGCAGTACTTC. Its protein is CASSEQSGGAGEQYF.

This clonotype has a handful of counts. The chain combines TRBV25-1 with TRBJ2-5, with 8 nucleotides matching TRBD1. The germline V gene encodes CDR1 MGHDK and CDR2 SYGVNS. Losses at the gene ends were 2 bases for V and 5 bases for J; bases not matched to a gene: 10. The CDR3 sequence is 16 residues long. The CDR3 DNA reads as TGTGCCAGCAGTGAAGGAGCCAGGGGGCATCGGGAGACCCAGTACTTC. Translation gives CASSEGARGHRETQYF.

This clonotype was detected ten times or more. The V call is TRBV7-2, the J call TRBJ2-7; no clear D. V was pared by 0 bases and J by 3 bases, with 9 bases between. Looked up from germline, CDR1 is SGHTA and CDR2 is FQGNSA. This CDR3 has 14 residues. CDR3 amino acids: CASSLAMSSYEQYF. Here the CDR3 DNA reads TGTGCCAGCAGCTTAGCCATGTCTAGCTACGAGCAGTACTTC.

The chain carries TRBV29-1 and TRBJ2-3; TRBD1 agrees at 10 bases. CDR3 size: 14 residues. Germline loops: CDR1 SQVTM, CDR2 ANQGSEA. V was clipped by 6 bases and J by 0 bases; unmatched bases: 3. The CDR3 bases are TGCAGCGTCCGACAGGGGGCTAGCACAGATACGCAGTATTTT. Encoded protein: CSVRQGASTDTQYF.